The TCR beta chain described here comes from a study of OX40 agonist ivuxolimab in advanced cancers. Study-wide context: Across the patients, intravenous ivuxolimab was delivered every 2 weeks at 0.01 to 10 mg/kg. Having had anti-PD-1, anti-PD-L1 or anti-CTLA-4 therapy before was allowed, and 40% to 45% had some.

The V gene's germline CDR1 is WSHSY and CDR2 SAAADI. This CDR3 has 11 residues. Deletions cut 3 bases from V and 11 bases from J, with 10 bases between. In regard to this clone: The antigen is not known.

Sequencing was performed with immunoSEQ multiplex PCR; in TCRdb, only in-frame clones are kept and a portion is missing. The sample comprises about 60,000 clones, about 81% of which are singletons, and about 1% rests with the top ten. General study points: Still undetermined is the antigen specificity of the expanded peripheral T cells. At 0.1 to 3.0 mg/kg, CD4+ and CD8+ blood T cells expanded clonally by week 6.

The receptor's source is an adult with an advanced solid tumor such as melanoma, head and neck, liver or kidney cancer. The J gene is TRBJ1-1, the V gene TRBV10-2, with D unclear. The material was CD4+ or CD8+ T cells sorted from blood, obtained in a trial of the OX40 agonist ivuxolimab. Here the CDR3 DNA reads TGCGCCAGCAGTGAAGAGTTGCGGGCTTTCTTT. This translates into CASSEELRAFF.